This T cell receptor (beta chain) was identified in a study of blood T cells in healthy people across ages. It was with a sample-barcoded 5' primer and a J-beta primer mix that a second PCR of roughly 7 to 12 cycles was run. A 12-random-nucleotide template-switch adaptor tagged each cDNA molecule. TCRdb recomputed calls from the 5' RACE reads with MiXCR, one row per CDR3 protein. The data hold 1.4 million or so distinct CDR3 sequences, with roughly 43% observed a single time. This clonotype was sampled from a woman aged 18-29 years in good health. Input material: blood.

CDR3 region: CASSAGETGSIAKNIQYF. CDR3 in DNA: TGTGCCAGCAGTGCCGGAGAGACAGGAAGTATAGCCAAAAACATTCAGTACTTC. The V and J genes are TRBV25-1 and TRBJ2-4; tentative D call: TRBD1 (6 bases). V was shortened by 4 bases and J by 0 bases, with 19 bases between the two germline ends. The CDR3 has 18 residues. Germline V gene data show CDR1 as MGHDK and CDR2 as SYGVNS. Full variable domain (remainder filled in from reference TRBV25-1 and TRBJ2-4): EADIYQTPRYLVIGTGKKITLECSQTMGHDKMYWYQQDPGMELHLIHYSYGVNSTEKGDLSSESTVSRIRTEHFPLTLESARPSHTSQYLCASSAGETGSIAKNIQYFGAGTRLSVL.